This passage covers 5 T cell receptor beta chains from one sample sequenced in a study of PD-L1 blockade in urothelial cancer. Time point noted: peripheral blood 6 weeks after treatment start. Some clones are missing from TCRdb's copy, which holds only in-frame ones; the method was immunoSEQ multiplex PCR. This table holds 75,000 to 95,000 clones, approximately 90% found once. Sequenced material: PBMCs, taken around atezolizumab (anti-PD-L1) treatment. The receptors originated from an elderly woman with urothelial cancer.

The rearrangement links TRBV5-6 to TRBJ1-1; 10 bases map to TRBD1. V shed 5 bases, J shed 1 base, and the junction held 8 bases outside the gene matches. The CDR3 runs to 16 residues. CDR1 is SGHDT, CDR2 YYEEEE, per germline. Here the CDR3 reads CASSWTGGGGNTEAFF. DNA for the CDR3: TGTGCCAGCAGTTGGACAGGGGGGGGAGGGAACACTGAAGCTTTCTTT.

The chain links TRBV2 to TRBJ1-3, with 10 bases identical to TRBD1. With V trimmed by 7 bases and J by 1 base, 22 bases remained unmatched. The CDR3 is 21 amino acids. The germline CDR1 and CDR2 sequences are SNHLY and FYNNEI. The DNA for the CDR3 is TGTGCCAGCAATCATCCGTCCCGGACCCCGGGACAGGGGAGGTCTGGAAACACCATATATTTT. Its protein is CASNHPSRTPGQGRSGNTIYF.

The chain carries TRBV6-1 and TRBJ1-5; perhaps TRBD1 as D (5 bases). With 1 base removed from V and 11 bases from J, the gap between germline ends came to 21 bases. The germline CDR1 and CDR2 sequences are MNHNS and SASEGT. The CDR3 has 16 amino acids. The CDR3 spells CASSEGVQVLNSAQHF. The CDR3 DNA reads TGTGCCAGCAGTGAAGGGGTACAGGTTCTAAACTCGGCCCAGCATTTT.

This clone was counted between two and nine times. This sequence joins TRBV4-1 and TRBJ2-7, with D tentatively TRBD2 (5 bases). The CDR3 spans 12 residues. Trimming left V 5 bases short and J 4 bases short, with 9 bases between. In germline, CDR1 is MGHRA, CDR2 YSYEKL. The CDR3 is CASSFEGYEQYF. CDR3 nucleotides: TGCGCCAGCAGCTTCGAGGGTTACGAGCAGTACTTC.

V and J are TRBV30 and TRBJ2-5, with 7 bases matching TRBD1. The length of the CDR3 is 14 residues. The germline V gene has CDR1 GTSNPN and CDR2 SVGIG (reference sequence). With 2 bases clipped from V and 5 bases from J, the junction kept 8 bases outside the gene matches. CDR3 sequence: CAWSWAGGVETQYF. Here the CDR3 DNA reads TGTGCCTGGAGTTGGGCAGGGGGAGTGGAGACCCAGTACTTC.